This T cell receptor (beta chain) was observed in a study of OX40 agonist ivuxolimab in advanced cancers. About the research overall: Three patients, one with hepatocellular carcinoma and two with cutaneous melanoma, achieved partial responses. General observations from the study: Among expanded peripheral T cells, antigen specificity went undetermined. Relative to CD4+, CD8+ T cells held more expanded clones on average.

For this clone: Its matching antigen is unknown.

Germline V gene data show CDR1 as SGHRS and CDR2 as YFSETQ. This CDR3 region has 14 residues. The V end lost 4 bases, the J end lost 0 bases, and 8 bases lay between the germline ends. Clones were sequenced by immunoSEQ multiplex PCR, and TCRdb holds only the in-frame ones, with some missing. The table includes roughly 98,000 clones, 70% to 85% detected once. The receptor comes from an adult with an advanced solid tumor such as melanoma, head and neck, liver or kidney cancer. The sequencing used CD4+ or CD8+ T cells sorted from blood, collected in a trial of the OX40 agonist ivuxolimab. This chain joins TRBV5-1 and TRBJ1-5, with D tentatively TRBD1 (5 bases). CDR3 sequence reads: CASSTGASNQPQHF. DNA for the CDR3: TGCGCCAGCAGCACCGGGGCTAGCAATCAGCCCCAGCATTTT. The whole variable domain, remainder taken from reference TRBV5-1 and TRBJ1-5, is KAGVTQTPRYLIKTRGQQVTLSCSPISGHRSVSWYQQTPGQGLQFLFEYFSETQRNKGNFPGRFSGRQFSNSRSEMNVSTLELGDSALYLCASSTGASNQPQHFGDGTRLSIL.